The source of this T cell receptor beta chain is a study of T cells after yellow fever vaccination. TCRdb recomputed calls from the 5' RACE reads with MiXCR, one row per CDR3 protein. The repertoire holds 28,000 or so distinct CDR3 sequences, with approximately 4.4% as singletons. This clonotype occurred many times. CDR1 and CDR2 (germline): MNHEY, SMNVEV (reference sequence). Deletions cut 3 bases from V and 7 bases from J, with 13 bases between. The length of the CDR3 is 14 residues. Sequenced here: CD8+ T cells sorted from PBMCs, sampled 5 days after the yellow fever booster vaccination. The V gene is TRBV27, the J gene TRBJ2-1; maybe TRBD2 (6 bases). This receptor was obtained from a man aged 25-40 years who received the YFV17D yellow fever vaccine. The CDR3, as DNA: TGTGCCAGCAGTTTGGGGACTGGAGCTAATGAGCAGTTCTTC. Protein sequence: CASSLGTGANEQFF.